These 16 T cell receptor beta chains came from one sample sequenced in a study of shared T cell receptors in the human thymus. Profiling relied on immunoSEQ multiplex PCR, and the TCRdb table lists in-frame clones only, not all of them. The sample lists about 380,000 clones; around 93% were seen once. The specimen was thymocytes. The receptors derive from a human donor.

The chain joins TRBV5-1 to TRBJ2-3; tentative D call: TRBD1 (6 bases). The germline V gene has CDR1 SGHRS and CDR2 YFSETQ. This CDR3 has 18 residues. V lost 4 bases, J lost 7 bases, and 28 bases lay in between. In nucleotides, the CDR3 is TGCGCCAGCAGCCTGATCTTCGGACAGCTATTACCCGAAAATACGCAGTATTTT. It codes for CASSLIFGQLLPENTQYF.

This clone was detected only once. The V call is TRBV2, the J call TRBJ1-5; D is undetermined. Trimming cost V 7 bases and J 4 bases, with 11 bases left between them. Germline V CDR1 and CDR2: SNHLY, FYNNEI. This CDR3 region has 13 residues. As DNA, the CDR3 is TGTGCCAGCACTCGATCGGGGAATCAGCCCCAGCATTTT. Translation: CASTRSGNQPQHF.

The chain joins TRBV5-6 to TRBJ2-7; maybe TRBD2 (5 bases). The V end lost 5 bases, the J end lost 5 bases, and 14 bases lay between the germline ends. Germline CDR1 SGHDT, CDR2 YYEEEE. This CDR3 has 13 amino acids. The CDR3 here is CASSSDSDDEQYF. CDR3 in DNA: TGTGCCAGCAGTTCGGACTCGGACGACGAGCAGTACTTC.

The chain employs TRBV7-3 and TRBJ2-1; 12 nucleotides agree with TRBD2. After removal of 5 bases from V and 5 bases from J, the junction contained 10 bases not matched to a gene. CDR3 length: 17 residues. CDR1 is SGHTA, CDR2 FQGTGA, per germline. CDR3 in DNA: TGTGCCAGCAGCATCGTAGCCACTAGCGGGAGGCACAATGAGCAGTTCTTC. Translating it yields CASSIVATSGRHNEQFF.

This chain links TRBV29-1 with TRBJ2-6; D may be TRBD1 (6 bases). Deletions cut 5 bases from V and 0 bases from J, with 20 bases between. Germline V lookup: CDR1 SQVTM, CDR2 ANQGSEA. This CDR3 region has 18 residues. In nucleotides, the CDR3 is TGCAGCGTTCTGACCCACGACAGGAGTCCCTCTGGGGCCAACGTCCTGACTTTC. Translating gives CSVLTHDRSPSGANVLTF.

This chain connects TRBV4-1 to TRBJ2-3; 9 positions match TRBD1. The ends lost 4 bases at V and 3 bases at J; junction bases unmatched: 11. CDR1 MGHRA and CDR2 YSYEKL come from the germline V gene. CDR3 length: 17 residues. CDR3: CASSRTGGPLKTDTQYF. The CDR3, as DNA: TGCGCCAGCAGCCGAACAGGGGGCCCTCTGAAGACAGATACGCAGTATTTT.

The rearrangement joins TRBV28 to TRBJ1-5; 9 bases agree with TRBD1. Trimming took 7 bases from V and 4 from J; bases not matched to a gene: 5. The CDR3 consists of 14 residues. Germline CDR1 and CDR2: MDHEN and SYDVKM. This CDR3 is CASTNRGRNQPQHF. DNA for the CDR3: TGTGCCAGCACTAACAGGGGGCGGAATCAGCCCCAGCATTTT.

The chain has TRBV30 and TRBJ2-7; 7 nucleotides agree with TRBD2. This CDR3 has 16 amino acids. Trimming removed 4 bases from V and 0 bases from J; junction bases left unmatched: 12. CDR1 and CDR2 (germline): GTSNPN, SVGIG (reference sequence). CDR3 coding DNA: TGTGCCTGGAACTCACGTAGCGGGCCGAGCTCCTACGAGCAGTACTTC. Its translation: CAWNSRSGPSSYEQYF.

The chain couples TRBV18 to TRBJ2-3; D gene unclear. The CDR3 loop spans 13 amino acids. Looked up from germline, CDR1 is KGHSH and CDR2 is LQKENI. V shed 3 bases and J shed 3 bases, with 7 bases lying between them. The DNA of the CDR3 is TGTGCCAGCTCACCGACCCCGACAGATACGCAGTATTTT. Its translation: CASSPTPTDTQYF.

V gene TRBV6-5 combines with J gene TRBJ2-3, with 7 positions matching TRBD1. V gave up 6 bases and J gave up 3 bases; unmatched junction bases: 6. This CDR3 region has 14 residues. CDR1 is MNHEY and CDR2 is SVGAGI in the germline V gene. CDR3 sequence reads: CASRLQGRTDTQYF. The DNA for the CDR3 is TGTGCCAGCAGGTTACAGGGGCGGACAGATACGCAGTATTTT.

The chain has TRBV5-4 and TRBJ1-4; D gene uncertain. The CDR3 sequence is 14 residues long. Germline V gene data show CDR1 as SGHNT and CDR2 as YYREEE (reference sequence). Trimming removed 4 bases from V and 8 bases from J, with 15 bases in between. The DNA for the CDR3 is TGTGCCAGCAGCCCTGCCCGGGCTGGGGAAAAACTGTTTTTT. Translated, it gives CASSPARAGEKLFF.

The J gene is TRBJ1-1, the V gene TRBV7-9; D remains ambiguous. Trimming stripped 4 bases from V and 0 bases from J, with 15 bases between. CDR1 is SEHNR and CDR2 is FQNEAQ in the germline V gene (reference sequence). The CDR3 extends over 16 amino acids. The CDR3 is CASSSGRAIMNTEAFF. The DNA of the CDR3 is TGTGCCAGCAGCTCCGGACGGGCGATTATGAACACTGAAGCTTTCTTT.

The V and J genes are TRBV27 and TRBJ2-6; D is undetermined. V lost 4 bases and J 2 bases, leaving 6 bases between the germline ends. The CDR3 is made up of 14 amino acids. The germline V gene has CDR1 MNHEY and CDR2 SMNVEV (reference sequence). The CDR3: CASSYSPGANVLTF. CDR3 sequence (DNA): TGTGCCAGCAGTTATAGCCCTGGGGCCAACGTCCTGACTTTC.

This chain links TRBV29-1 with TRBJ1-1, with D hard to call. Germline V CDR1 and CDR2: SQVTM, ANQGSEA. Trimming left V 0 bases short and J 3 bases short, with 17 bases between. This CDR3 is 16 amino acids long. CDR3 sequence reads: CSVEDPDRETYTEAFF. The CDR3 DNA is TGCAGCGTTGAAGATCCGGATCGGGAGACTTACACTGAAGCTTTCTTT.

The chain carries TRBV18 and TRBJ1-1; D remains unclear. Germline loops: CDR1 KGHSH, CDR2 LQKENI. CDR3 size: 13 residues. The V gene lost 3 bases and the J gene lost 5 bases, with 10 bases spanning the gap. CDR3 protein: CASSPPIGTEAFF. The CDR3, as DNA: TGTGCCAGCTCACCTCCGATCGGAACTGAAGCTTTCTTT.

The chain recombines TRBV6-5 with TRBJ1-1, with D perhaps TRBD1 (6 bases). The CDR3 covers 14 residues. The V and J ends lost 8 bases and 0 bases respectively, with 13 bases between them. Germline CDR1 is MNHEY and CDR2 is SVGAGI. Written as DNA, the CDR3 is TGTGCCAGCTGGGAGGACAGACTGAACACTGAAGCTTTCTTT. Protein: CASWEDRLNTEAFF.